The 28 T cell receptor beta chains presented below share a single source sample, sequenced in a study of early T cells in non-severe SARS-CoV-2 infection. TCRdb used MiXCR to reprocess the 5' RACE reads, holding one entry per CDR3 protein. The sample has about 66,000 distinct CDR3 sequences; around 18% are singletons. Specimen: whole blood, collected at baseline. These receptors all stem from an adult who was a healthcare worker with PCR-confirmed SARS-CoV-2 infection or an uninfected control (not recorded which).

In this sample, this clonotype turned up once. DNA for the CDR3: TGTGCCAGCAGACGCGCTAGCGGGGGGGGAGTCTACGAGCAGTACTTC. This gives the protein CASRRASGGGVYEQYF. The V gene is TRBV6-5, the J gene TRBJ2-7, with 12 bases aligning to TRBD2. The CDR3 extends over 16 amino acids. With 6 bases clipped from V and 3 bases from J, the junction kept 9 bases outside the gene matches. Germline V CDR1 and CDR2: MNHEY, SVGAGI.

This clonotype was seen a handful of times. The chain couples TRBV3-1 to TRBJ2-2; D might be TRBD1 (5 bases). The CDR3 runs to 13 residues. V was pared by 3 bases and J by 5 bases, with 7 bases between. Germline V gives CDR1 LGHDT, CDR2 YNNKEL (reference sequence). CDR3 in amino acids: CASSQGRTGELFF. The CDR3 coding sequence is TGTGCCAGCAGCCAGGGGCGAACCGGGGAGCTGTTTTTT.

This clonotype was seen a few times. V is TRBV4-2 and J is TRBJ2-7; a weak D match, TRBD1 (6 bases). Trimming left V 4 bases short and J 5 bases short, with 12 bases between. Germline CDR1 and CDR2: LGHNA and YNFKEQ. The CDR3 is made up of 13 amino acids. In DNA, the CDR3 is TGTGCCAGCAGCCGGAGGACAGTTCACGAGCAGTACTTC. This codes for CASSRRTVHEQYF.

The chain links TRBV19 to TRBJ2-1; 12 bases fit TRBD2. Germline V gives CDR1 LNHDA, CDR2 SQIVND (reference sequence). This CDR3 is built from 14 residues. J lost 6 bases, V lost 9 bases, and 6 bases had no gene match. This CDR3 is CASATSGGPNEQFF. Written as DNA, the CDR3 is TGTGCCAGCGCGACTAGCGGGGGACCCAATGAGCAGTTCTTC. The variable domain in full, with the rest retrieved from reference TRBV19 and TRBJ2-1, is DGGITQSPKYLFRKEGQNVTLSCEQNLNHDAMYWYRQDPGQGLRLIYYSQIVNDFQKGDIAEGYSVSREKKESFPLTVTSAQKNPTAFYLCASATSGGPNEQFFGPGTRLTVL.

The rearrangement links TRBV6-1 to TRBJ2-7; possibly TRBD2 for D (6 bases). Germline CDR1 MNHNS, CDR2 SASEGT. With 7 bases removed from V and 2 bases from J, the gap between germline ends came to 9 bases. This CDR3 has 12 residues. CDR3 in DNA: TGTGCCAGCAAAATAGCGGCCTACGAGCAGTACTTC. Amino acid sequence: CASKIAAYEQYF.

This clonotype appeared many times. The V call is TRBV2, the J call TRBJ2-5; TRBD2 aligns across 9 bases. V lost 7 bases and J lost 1; bases outside the gene matches: 7. The CDR3 contains 15 residues. Germline V lookup: CDR1 SNHLY, CDR2 FYNNEI. The CDR3 DNA reads as TGTGCCAGCAACAAGGTAGCGGGAGTCCAAGAGACCCAGTACTTC. Protein: CASNKVAGVQETQYF.

This clonotype was detected only a few times. This rearrangement joins TRBV2 to TRBJ1-2; no reliable D call. The CDR3 length is 15 residues. V lost 0 bases and J 1 base, leaving 9 bases between the germline ends. The germline V gene has CDR1 SNHLY and CDR2 FYNNEI. The CDR3 protein is CASSEAPRFNYGYTF. The DNA for the CDR3 is TGTGCCAGCAGTGAAGCGCCCAGATTTAACTATGGCTACACCTTC.

This sequence joins TRBV28 and TRBJ2-5, with 7 positions matching TRBD2. The CDR3 runs to 15 residues. Per germline, CDR1 MDHEN and CDR2 SYDVKM. The junction had 6 bases not matched to a gene; V was cut back by 3 bases and J by 2 bases. The CDR3 DNA reads TGTGCCAGCAGTTTTCCGCGGGGGAGACAAGAGACCCAGTACTTC. It yields the protein CASSFPRGRQETQYF. Full variable domain (remainder filled in from reference TRBV28 and TRBJ2-5): DVKVTQSSRYLVKRTGEKVFLECVQDMDHENMFWYRQDPGLGLRLIYFSYDVKMKEKGDIPEGYSVSREKKERFSLILESASTNQTSMYLCASSFPRGRQETQYFGPGTRLLVL.

The gene calls are TRBV10-3 and TRBJ2-1; D may be TRBD2 (6 bases). Germline lookup yields CDR1 ENHRY and CDR2 SYGVKD. V lost 0 bases, J lost 4 bases, and 10 bases lay in between. This CDR3 contains 15 residues. CDR3 sequence (DNA): TGTGCCATCAGTGAGTCCGGTGGGGGGTACAATGAGCAGTTCTTC. This codes for CAISESGGGYNEQFF.

The chain links TRBV7-2 to TRBJ2-1, with no clear D. Trimming took off 5 bases at V and 8 bases at J, with 13 bases between the two ends. The CDR3 is made up of 13 amino acids. Germline lookup yields CDR1 SGHTA and CDR2 FQGNSA. The CDR3 DNA reads TGTGCCAGCAGCGTGGCCCGGTCCCATGAGCAGTTCTTC. This translates into CASSVARSHEQFF.

V and J are TRBV18 and TRBJ1-5; weak D call: TRBD1 (6 bases). The CDR3 consists of 15 residues. The germline CDR1 and CDR2 sequences are KGHSH and LQKENI. Trimming took off 5 bases at V and 5 bases at J, with 16 bases between the two ends. The CDR3 reads CASSSGTPSDQPQHF. The CDR3 DNA reads as TGTGCCAGCTCATCCGGGACACCCTCTGATCAGCCCCAGCATTTT. The full variable domain, with the rest looked up from reference TRBV18 and TRBJ1-5, is NAGVMQNPRHLVRRRGQEARLRCSPMKGHSHVYWYRQLPEEGLKFMVYLQKENIIDESGMPKERFSAEFPKEGPSILRIQQVVRGDSAAYFCASSSGTPSDQPQHFGDGTRLSIL.

This clonotype appeared a few times. The V and J genes are TRBV6-5 and TRBJ2-5; possibly TRBD1 or TRBD2 for D (5 bases each). V lost 4 bases and J 5 bases, leaving 8 bases between the germline ends. CDR1 and CDR2 (germline): MNHEY, SVGAGI. The CDR3 contains 12 residues. CDR3 region: CASSSWGETQYF. CDR3 sequence (DNA): TGTGCCAGCAGTTCCTGGGGGGAGACCCAGTACTTC.

The CDR3 here is CASSPNNEAFF. CDR3 bases: TGTGCCAGCAGCCCCAATAATGAAGCTTTCTTT. The chain employs TRBV28 and TRBJ1-1; unclear D gene. The V end lost 6 bases, the J end lost 7 bases, and 9 bases lay between the germline ends. This CDR3 is built from 11 residues. Germline lookup yields CDR1 MDHEN and CDR2 SYDVKM.

This clonotype was seen repeatedly, ten times or more. The chain recombines TRBV6-1 with TRBJ2-7, with 7 bases aligning to TRBD1. The CDR3 contains 15 residues. J gave up 2 bases and V 8 bases, and 12 bases lay outside the gene matches. Germline V gives CDR1 MNHNS, CDR2 SASEGT. In nucleotides, the CDR3 is TGTGCCAGCTCCCCCCGAACAGGGGCCGCCTACGAGCAGTACTTC. Translated, it gives CASSPRTGAAYEQYF.

There are a few counts of this clonotype. The genes are TRBV9 and TRBJ2-3; no definite D call. The CDR3 totals 10 residues. Germline V gene sequence: CDR1 SGDLS, CDR2 YYNGEE. Trimming took 5 bases from V and 3 from J, leaving 1 base between them. The DNA for the CDR3 is TGTGCCAGCAGAACAGATACGCAGTATTTT. Protein: CASRTDTQYF.

This clonotype was seen a few times. The chain employs TRBV4-1 and TRBJ2-2, with a tentative D call TRBD1 (5 bases). From germline, CDR1 is MGHRA and CDR2 YSYEKL. The ends were cut back, 0 bases at V and 3 bases at J, with 17 bases in the middle. This CDR3 comprises 18 residues. CDR3 residues: CASSQDGRAFSDTGELFF. DNA of the CDR3: TGCGCCAGCAGCCAAGATGGCAGGGCATTCTCAGACACCGGGGAGCTGTTTTTT.

The chain joins TRBV7-9 to TRBJ2-1; 9 nucleotides match TRBD1. The CDR3 runs 14 residues. Looked up from germline, CDR1 is SEHNR and CDR2 is FQNEAQ (reference sequence). V shed 7 bases and J 2 bases; nucleotides not matched to a gene: 3. Written as DNA, the CDR3 is TGTGCCAGCATCCGGGACAGGGCCTACAATGAGCAGTTCTTC. Translated, it gives CASIRDRAYNEQFF.

This clonotype was seen a few times. V gene TRBV28 combines with J gene TRBJ2-7; 12 bases agree with TRBD2. The V and J ends lost 4 bases and 5 bases, in that order; junction bases with no gene match: 6. CDR1 and CDR2 from the germline V gene are MDHEN and SYDVKM. The CDR3 loop spans 15 amino acids. The CDR3 is CASSSSSGGEDEQYF. The CDR3 nucleotides are TGTGCCAGCAGTTCCTCTAGCGGGGGGGAAGACGAGCAGTACTTC.

This clonotype was found a few times. This chain links TRBV11-2 with TRBJ2-7; no reliable D call. This CDR3 is built from 12 residues. Germline V gene sequence: CDR1 SGHAT, CDR2 FQNNGV. Trimming took off 5 bases at V and 2 bases at J, with 7 bases between the two ends. CDR3 DNA sequence: TGTGCCAGCAGCACCCCCCCCTACGAGCAGTACTTC. It codes for CASSTPPYEQYF.

The V and J genes are TRBV5-1 and TRBJ2-3; D may be TRBD2 (6 bases). The germline V gene encodes CDR1 SGHRS and CDR2 YFSETQ. The length of the CDR3 is 18 residues. V lost 3 bases to trimming and J lost 0 bases, with 20 bases between them. The chain's CDR3 is CASSSVRYRETSTDTQYF. The CDR3 nucleotides read TGCGCCAGCAGCTCGGTGAGGTATCGGGAGACTAGCACAGATACGCAGTATTTT.

CDR3 DNA sequence: TGTGCCAGCAGCTTAATGGACTTAGAGCAGTTCTTC. Its protein is CASSLMDLEQFF. The chain recombines TRBV7-8 with TRBJ2-1; D perhaps matches TRBD2 (5 bases). V was pared by 2 bases and J by 10 bases, with 9 bases between. Germline CDR1 and CDR2: SGHVS and FQNEAQ. The CDR3 is 12 amino acids.

This clonotype was seen only a few times. This rearrangement joins TRBV19 to TRBJ1-2; D is unclear. The germline V gene has CDR1 LNHDA and CDR2 SQIVND (reference sequence). This CDR3 has 14 residues. V was pared by 7 bases and J by 7 bases, with 19 bases between. CDR3 protein: CASIGVIRASGYTF. Here the CDR3 DNA reads TGTGCCAGTATAGGAGTTATAAGGGCTTCTGGCTACACCTTC.

The chain employs TRBV7-8 and TRBJ2-7; D not certain. Per the germline V gene, CDR1 is SGHVS and CDR2 is FQNEAQ. CDR3 length: 14 amino acids. Written as DNA, the CDR3 is TGTGCGACCGGTCCGCTCAAGAGCTCCTACGAGCAGTACTTC. Its protein product is CATGPLKSSYEQYF.

The V gene is TRBV11-2, the J gene TRBJ2-2; 10 bases agree with TRBD2. The CDR3 sequence is 17 residues long. V dropped 2 bases and J dropped 5; count of bases not matched to a gene: 8. The germline gives CDR1 SGHAT, CDR2 FQNNGV. CDR3 loop: CASSLNLAGVSTGELFF. The CDR3 DNA follows: TGTGCCAGCAGCTTAAACCTAGCGGGAGTGTCGACCGGGGAGCTGTTTTTT.

Note on this clonotype: Germline and junction disagree at one end, which may indicate a read error. CDR3 DNA: TGTGCCAGCAGTGAGTGGTCGGACTATGGCTACACCTTC. This sequence encodes CASSEWSDYGYTF. The J gene is TRBJ1-2, the V gene TRBV10-2; no definite D call. The germline gives CDR1 WSHSY, CDR2 SAAADI. The CDR3 totals 13 residues.

The sample holds many counts of this clonotype. The chain is built from TRBV3-1 and TRBJ2-7; D is uncertain. The CDR3 has 16 amino acids. The germline V gene has CDR1 LGHDT and CDR2 YNNKEL (reference sequence). The V gene lost 1 base and the J gene lost 0 bases, with 13 bases spanning the gap. This CDR3 is CASSQGISGSSYEQYF. DNA of the CDR3: TGTGCCAGCAGCCAAGGAATATCAGGAAGCTCCTACGAGCAGTACTTC.

The table lists this clonotype with a few counts. The chain uses TRBV6-1 and TRBJ1-3; a possible D gene is TRBD1 (5 bases). Germline CDR1 reads MNHNS; CDR2 reads SASEGT. There are 14 residues in the CDR3. V was cut by 0 bases and J by 7 bases, with 10 bases left in between. The CDR3, as DNA: TGTGCCAGCAGTGAAGCAGGGGTACTGAACACCATATATTTT. Translated: CASSEAGVLNTIYF.

The rearrangement uses TRBV6-2 or TRBV6-3 and TRBJ2-7; perhaps TRBD2 as D (5 bases). The CDR3 is 15 residues long. V was trimmed by 0 bases and J by 2 bases, leaving 11 bases between them. CDR1 MNHEY and CDR2 SVGEGT come from the germline V gene. CDR3 sequence reads: CASSYSNGGPYEQYF. In DNA form, the CDR3 reads TGTGCCAGCAGTTACTCGAACGGAGGCCCCTACGAGCAGTACTTC.